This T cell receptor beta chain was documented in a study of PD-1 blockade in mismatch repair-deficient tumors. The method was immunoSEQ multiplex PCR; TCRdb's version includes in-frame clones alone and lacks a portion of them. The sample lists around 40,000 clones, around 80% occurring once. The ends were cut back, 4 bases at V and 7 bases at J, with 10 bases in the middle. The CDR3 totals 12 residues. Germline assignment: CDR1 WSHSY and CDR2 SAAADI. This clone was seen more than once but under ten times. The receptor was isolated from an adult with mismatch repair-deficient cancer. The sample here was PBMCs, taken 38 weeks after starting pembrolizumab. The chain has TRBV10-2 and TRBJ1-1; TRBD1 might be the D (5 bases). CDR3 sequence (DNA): TGCGCCAGCAGTGCGGACACATTTGAAGCTTTCTTT. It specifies CASSADTFEAFF.